These 25 T cell receptor beta chains came from one sample sequenced in a study of cytomegalovirus exposure and HLA in healthy donors. Primers included in the PCR were 60 Vbeta and 13 Jbeta primers. This table comes from immunoSEQ multiplex PCR, and its TCRdb copy is limited to in-frame clones, with some not included. Found here are roughly 190,000 clones, 81% of them singletons; the top ten hold around 3.5%. Sequencing was done on a sample of PBMCs. The receptors shown here come from a middle-aged man in good health and CMV-seropositive.

The rearrangement uses TRBV28 and TRBJ2-7; TRBD2 agrees at 13 bases. CDR3 length equals 16 residues. CDR1 is MDHEN, CDR2 SYDVKM, per germline. With V trimmed by 5 bases and J by 3 bases, 7 bases remained unmatched. CDR3 nucleotides: TGTGCCAGCAGTCAAGGGACTAGCGGGATTGTCTACGAGCAGTACTTC. Encoded protein: CASSQGTSGIVYEQYF.

The V gene is TRBV9, the J gene TRBJ2-1; 7 bases align to TRBD1. Trimming cost V 3 bases and J 1 base; bases outside gene matches: 7. The CDR3 consists of 16 residues. Germline V lookup: CDR1 SGDLS, CDR2 YYNGEE. The CDR3 reads CASSGAGRGSYNEQFF. CDR3 nucleotides: TGTGCCAGCAGCGGGGCGGGCAGGGGGTCCTACAATGAGCAGTTCTTC. The full variable domain, rest sourced from reference TRBV9 and TRBJ2-1, is DSGVTQTPKHLITATGQRVTLRCSPRSGDLSVYWYQQSLDQGLQFLIQYYNGEERAKGNILERFSAQQFPDLHSELNLSSLELGDSALYFCASSGAGRGSYNEQFFGPGTRLTVL.

The J gene is TRBJ1-4, the V gene TRBV27; TRBD1 is a possible D gene (6 bases). This CDR3 is built from 16 residues. Germline V lookup: CDR1 MNHEY, CDR2 SMNVEV (reference sequence). Trimming took 5 bases from V and 0 from J, leaving 13 bases between them. CDR3 in amino acids: CASSPDRRATNEKLFF. CDR3 bases: TGTGCCAGCAGTCCAGACAGGAGAGCAACTAATGAAAAACTGTTTTTT.

The chain couples TRBV4-2 to TRBJ1-5; 7 nucleotides line up with TRBD1. The CDR3 totals 15 residues. Per germline, CDR1 LGHNA and CDR2 YNFKEQ. Trimming at V came to 3 bases and at J to 1 base, leaving 3 bases not matched to a gene. The CDR3 region has the DNA TGTGCCAGCAGCCACCCGGACAGGAGCAATCAGCCCCAGCATTTT. Its protein product is CASSHPDRSNQPQHF.

The genes are TRBV7-3 and TRBJ1-1, with 8 bases matching TRBD1. The V gene's germline CDR1 is SGHTA and CDR2 FQGTGA. The CDR3 consists of 14 residues. V shed 4 bases and J 5 bases; nucleotides not matched to a gene: 6. CDR3 coding DNA: TGTGCCAGCAGCTCCGACAGGGGTGGTACTGAAGCTTTCTTT. Its translation: CASSSDRGGTEAFF. The full variable domain, with the rest looked up from reference TRBV7-3 and TRBJ1-1, is GAGVSQTPSNKVTEKGKYVELRCDPISGHTALYWYRQSLGQGPEFLIYFQGTGAADDSGLPNDRFFAVRPEGSVSTLKIQRTERGDSAVYLCASSSDRGGTEAFFGQGTRLTVV.

This rearrangement joins TRBV2 to TRBJ1-5, with a weak D call TRBD1 (5 bases). The ends were cut back, 6 bases at V and 7 bases at J, with 16 bases in the middle. The CDR3 loop spans 14 amino acids. CDR1 SNHLY and CDR2 FYNNEI come from the germline V gene. The CDR3 protein is CASSTDQGEQPQHF. CDR3 sequence (DNA): TGTGCCAGCAGCACAGATCAGGGCGAGCAGCCCCAGCATTTT.

This clone has only one observation. V gene TRBV5-1 combines with J gene TRBJ2-2; TRBD1 aligns across 9 bases. CDR1 SGHRS and CDR2 YFSETQ come from the germline V gene. CDR3 length equals 15 residues. J lost 6 bases, V lost 1 base, and 4 bases had no gene match. The CDR3 coding sequence is TGCGCCAGCAGCTTGAGGACAGGGGATCCCGGGGAGCTGTTTTTT. This encodes CASSLRTGDPGELFF.

The rearrangement links TRBV7-2 to TRBJ2-5, with 10 bases lining up with TRBD2. Gene TRBJ2-7 matches the end of the DNA better, so the J call may be wrong. CDR1 and CDR2 (germline): SGHTA, FQGNSA. The CDR3 loop spans 15 amino acids. The CDR3, as DNA: TGTGCCAGCAGCCGGGCTAGCGGGAGTGAGTACGAGCAGTACTTC. It translates to CASSRASGSEYEQYF.

This clone was seen once. The chain recombines TRBV5-6 with TRBJ2-5; 11 bases line up with TRBD2. The CDR3 totals 15 residues. Germline CDR1 is SGHDT and CDR2 is YYEEEE. J gave up 5 bases and V 2 bases, and 5 bases lay outside the gene matches. CDR3 sequence: CASSLTSGSGETQYF. The DNA for the CDR3 is TGTGCCAGCAGCTTAACTAGCGGGAGTGGCGAGACCCAGTACTTC.

The J gene is TRBJ2-5, the V gene TRBV9; 12 bases match TRBD2. V lost 3 bases, J lost 1 base, and 4 bases stayed unmatched. The germline V gene encodes CDR1 SGDLS and CDR2 YYNGEE. The CDR3 runs 16 residues. DNA for the CDR3: TGTGCCAGCAGCGCCGGACTAGCGGGATTCCAAGAGACCCAGTACTTC. Its protein product is CASSAGLAGFQETQYF.

This sequence joins TRBV19 and TRBJ2-1, with a weak D call TRBD1 (6 bases). The CDR3 has 15 residues. Germline V gene sequence: CDR1 LNHDA, CDR2 SQIVND (reference sequence). V gave up 4 bases and J gave up 0 bases, with 10 bases separating them. CDR3 DNA: TGTGCCAGTAGTAATAGAGGGGGCTCCTACAATGAGCAGTTCTTC. Amino acids: CASSNRGGSYNEQFF.

The gene calls are TRBV7-8 and TRBJ1-4; D is ambiguous. The CDR3 length is 11 residues. V was pared by 5 bases and J by 14 bases, with 12 bases between. The germline gives CDR1 SGHVS, CDR2 FQNEAQ. The CDR3 spells CASSPGVVLFF. CDR3 bases: TGTGCCAGCAGCCCCGGGGTAGTTCTGTTTTTT.

The CDR3 loop reads CASSLVSGTNTGELFF. The CDR3 DNA sequence: TGTGCCAGCAGCTTAGTCTCGGGTACGAACACCGGGGAGCTGTTTTTT. V usage is TRBV7-8 and J usage is TRBJ2-2; D is uncertain. CDR1 is SGHVS, CDR2 FQNEAQ, per germline. V was cut by 1 base and J by 0 bases, with 9 bases left in between. This CDR3 contains 16 residues. Full variable domain (remainder filled in from reference TRBV7-8 and TRBJ2-2): GAGVSQSPRYKVAKRGQDVALRCDPISGHVSLFWYQQALGQGPEFLTYFQNEAQLDKSGLPSDRFFAERPEGSVSTLKIQRTQQEDSAVYLCASSLVSGTNTGELFFGEGSRLTVL.

Only one count was recorded for this clone. This sequence joins TRBV28 and TRBJ2-3, with D perhaps matching TRBD1 (6 bases). From germline, CDR1 is MDHEN and CDR2 SYDVKM. V gave up 8 bases and J gave up 6 bases, with 27 bases separating them. The CDR3 loop spans 17 amino acids. The CDR3 nucleotides are TGTGCCAGCCACCCAGATGATTTACAGGGTTTGGGGGATACGCAGTATTTT. Its protein product is CASHPDDLQGLGDTQYF.

This chain links TRBV6-6 with TRBJ2-1; D gene unclear. Germline CDR1 MNHNY, CDR2 SVGAGI (reference sequence). The germline V and J ends were trimmed by 0 bases and 7 bases, with 13 bases remaining between them. The CDR3 length is 15 residues. The CDR3 bases are TGTGCCAGCAGTTACTCGGGCCCCCCGAAGAATGAGCAGTTCTTC. Protein: CASSYSGPPKNEQFF.

J is TRBJ1-1 and V is TRBV5-1, with TRBD1 matching 8 bases. This CDR3 region has 15 residues. V lost 2 bases and J lost 5; bases outside the gene matches: 8. Germline CDR1 is SGHRS and CDR2 is YFSETQ. The DNA of the CDR3 is TGCGCCAGCAGCTTATCAGGGGGCGCGAGGACTGAAGCTTTCTTT. This sequence encodes CASSLSGGARTEAFF.

The V gene is TRBV6-1, the J gene TRBJ1-4; a possible D gene is TRBD1 (5 bases). The CDR3 has 14 residues. Germline CDR1 is MNHNS and CDR2 is SASEGT. The V gene lost 2 bases and the J gene lost 4 bases, with 8 bases spanning the gap. The CDR3 sequence is CASSETGVNEKLFF. The CDR3 nucleotides are TGTGCCAGCAGTGAAACAGGCGTTAATGAAAAACTGTTTTTT.

The genes are TRBV7-2 and TRBJ2-7; 16 bases match TRBD2. Germline CDR1 is SGHTA and CDR2 is FQGNSA. The V gene end was trimmed by 5 bases and the J gene end by 2 bases; junction bases not matched to a gene: 6. This CDR3 has 17 residues. The DNA of the CDR3 is TGTGCCAGCAGCCCTGGGACTAGCGGGGGGGGTACCTACGAGCAGTACTTC. Amino acid sequence: CASSPGTSGGGTYEQYF. The full variable domain, its missing parts supplied by reference TRBV7-2 and TRBJ2-7, is GAGVSQSPSNKVTEKGKDVELRCDPISGHTALYWYRQSLGQGLEFLIYFQGNSAPDKSGLPSDRFSAERTGGSVSTLTIQRTQQEDSAVYLCASSPGTSGGGTYEQYFGPGTRLTVT.

This clone was detected once. The J gene is TRBJ2-3, the V gene TRBV7-8, with 8 bases aligning to TRBD1. Germline V CDR1 and CDR2: SGHVS, FQNEAQ. Germline trimming cut 2 bases from V and 6 bases from J; bases unmatched to any gene: 7. This CDR3 has 15 amino acids. CDR3 bases: TGTGCCAGCAGCTTATTGCAGGGGGCGTTTGATACGCAGTATTTT. Protein: CASSLLQGAFDTQYF. Using reference TRBV7-8 and TRBJ2-3 for the parts outside the CDR3, the full variable domain is GAGVSQSPRYKVAKRGQDVALRCDPISGHVSLFWYQQALGQGPEFLTYFQNEAQLDKSGLPSDRFFAERPEGSVSTLKIQRTQQEDSAVYLCASSLLQGAFDTQYFGPGTRLTVL.

Worth noting for this clone: This specimen includes other DNA sequences encoding the same CDR3. The chain recombines TRBV6-5 with TRBJ2-7; D is possibly TRBD1 (6 bases). V was shortened by 0 bases and J by 3 bases, with 12 bases between the two germline ends. Per germline, CDR1 MNHEY and CDR2 SVGAGI. The CDR3 totals 15 residues. CDR3 loop: CASSYSQGGSYEQYF. The CDR3 DNA follows: TGTGCCAGCAGTTACTCACAGGGCGGAAGCTACGAGCAGTACTTC.

This chain's CDR3 is CSVGLRLGSSYEQYF. In nucleotides, the CDR3 is TGCAGCGTTGGCCTTCGGTTAGGGAGCTCCTACGAGCAGTACTTC. J is TRBJ2-7 and V is TRBV29-1; perhaps TRBD2 as D (5 bases). Germline V CDR1 and CDR2: SQVTM, ANQGSEA. Trimming removed 4 bases at V and 0 bases at J, with 16 bases between. The CDR3 length is 15 residues.

The chain couples TRBV5-5 to TRBJ1-5, with D tentatively TRBD1 (6 bases). V was cut by 4 bases and J by 4 bases, with 18 bases left in between. CDR1 and CDR2 (germline): SGHKS, YYEKEE (reference sequence). This CDR3 region has 16 residues. The CDR3 loop reads CASSPQAGASNQPQHF. The DNA for the CDR3 is TGTGCCAGCAGCCCACAAGCAGGGGCTTCAAATCAGCCCCAGCATTTT.

This clone was counted only a few times. The chain links TRBV5-4 to TRBJ1-6; D may be TRBD1 (5 bases). Between the trimmed V and J ends, which lost 3 bases and 3 bases, there was a span of 7 bases. The CDR3 length is 14 residues. The germline gives CDR1 SGHNT, CDR2 YYREEE (reference sequence). This chain's CDR3 is CASSSTDYNSPLHF. The DNA of the CDR3 is TGTGCCAGCAGCTCGACAGACTATAATTCACCCCTCCACTTT.

This clone has only one observation. CDR3 DNA: TGTGCCAGCAGCCGCGGAGTCGTCAGGGAGGGCTGGGTGACTGAAGCTTTCTTT. Translation: CASSRGVVREGWVTEAFF. The chain employs TRBV4-2 and TRBJ1-1; D may be TRBD1 (5 bases). V lost 4 bases and J lost 5, with 26 bases in between. Germline-derived CDR1 and CDR2 are LGHNA and YNFKEQ. The CDR3 contains 18 residues.

The chain links TRBV19 to TRBJ2-2; D might be TRBD1 (5 bases). Germline V gene lookup returns CDR1 LNHDA and CDR2 SQIVND (reference sequence). This CDR3 region has 14 residues. Trimming took 7 bases from V and 5 from J, leaving 14 bases between them. This CDR3 is CASITWGSTGELFF. In DNA form, the CDR3 reads TGTGCCAGTATCACATGGGGCTCAACCGGGGAGCTGTTTTTT.